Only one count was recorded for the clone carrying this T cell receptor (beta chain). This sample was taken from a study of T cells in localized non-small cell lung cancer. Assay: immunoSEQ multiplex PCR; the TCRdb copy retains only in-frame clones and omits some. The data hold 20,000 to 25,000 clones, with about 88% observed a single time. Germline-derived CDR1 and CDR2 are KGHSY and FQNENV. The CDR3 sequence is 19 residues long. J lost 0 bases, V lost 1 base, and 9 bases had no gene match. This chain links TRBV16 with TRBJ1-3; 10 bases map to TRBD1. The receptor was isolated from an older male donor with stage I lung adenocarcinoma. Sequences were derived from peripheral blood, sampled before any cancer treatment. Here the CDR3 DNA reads TGTGCCAGCAGCCAATGGGCGACAGGGGGCATCAGCTCTGGAAACACCATATATTTT. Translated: CASSQWATGGISSGNTIYF.